These 29 T cell receptor beta chains share one sample of origin, sequenced in a study of CD8+ T cells in alopecia areata. RNA was isolated and reverse transcribed to cDNA, the sequencing template. Data came from immunoSEQ multiplex PCR; TCRdb stores just in-frame clones and leaves some out. The table lists hundreds of thousands of clones, 67% of them singletons. The specimen was CD4+ T cells sorted from blood, collected at week 0. All receptors derive from a human donor with alopecia areata.

This clone was recorded many times. The chain has TRBV7-2 and TRBJ2-2, with D possibly TRBD1 on 7 matching bases. CDR3 length equals 13 residues. Germline values: CDR1 SGHTA, CDR2 FQGNSA. V lost 5 bases, J lost 7 bases, and 11 bases lay in between. The DNA of the CDR3 is TGTGCCAGCAGCGGAGGGGGCTTCGGGGAGCTGTTTTTT. Translation gives CASSGGGFGELFF.

In this sample, this clone turned up once. The V call is TRBV4-1, the J call TRBJ2-3; D gene unclear. This CDR3 region has 16 residues. With 0 bases removed from V and 4 bases from J, the gap between germline ends came to 14 bases. CDR1 is MGHRA and CDR2 is YSYEKL in the germline V gene. CDR3 nucleotide sequence: TGCGCCAGCAGCCAAGATCGGAGTCACCCCGCAGATACGCAGTATTTT. This encodes CASSQDRSHPADTQYF.

This chain joins TRBV29-1 and TRBJ1-1; D ambiguous. Germline loops: CDR1 SQVTM, CDR2 ANQGSEA. The CDR3 is 13 amino acids. The V end lost 5 bases, the J end lost 1 base, and 11 bases lay between the germline ends. The DNA for the CDR3 is TGCAGCGTTAGTCCAGGACCGAACACTGAAGCTTTCTTT. Its protein is CSVSPGPNTEAFF.

V is TRBV30 and J is TRBJ2-3; possibly TRBD1 for D (6 bases). Germline lookup yields CDR1 GTSNPN and CDR2 SVGIG (reference sequence). V was cut by 4 bases and J by 8 bases, with 16 bases left in between. This CDR3 has 13 residues. The CDR3 nucleotides are TGTGCCTGGACAGGGGCATCACACGGTACGCAGTATTTT. Translated: CAWTGASHGTQYF.

This sequence joins TRBV27 and TRBJ1-6, with D possibly TRBD1 on 5 matching bases. Germline V gene lookup returns CDR1 MNHEY and CDR2 SMNVEV (reference sequence). V was pared by 3 bases and J by 5 bases, with 14 bases between. There are 16 residues in the CDR3. CDR3 sequence (DNA): TGTGCCAGCAGTTTGAGATGGGGCTGGAATAATTCACCCCTCCACTTT. This codes for CASSLRWGWNNSPLHF.

The chain carries TRBV5-4 and TRBJ1-1; possibly TRBD1 for D (6 bases). CDR1 is SGHNT and CDR2 is YYREEE in the germline V gene (reference sequence). V lost 4 bases, J lost 6 bases, and 13 bases lay in between. There are 13 residues in the CDR3. DNA of the CDR3: TGTGCCAGCAGCCGAACAGGGAGGCCTGAAGCTTTCTTT. It encodes CASSRTGRPEAFF.

This sequence joins TRBV4-2 and TRBJ2-1; 9 bases agree with TRBD1. The CDR3 runs 15 residues. V shed 2 bases, J shed 7 bases, and the junction held 6 bases outside the gene matches. CDR1 is LGHNA and CDR2 is YNFKEQ in the germline V gene. The CDR3 sequence is CASSQTGGAANEQFF. The CDR3 DNA reads as TGTGCCAGCAGCCAAACAGGGGGCGCAGCTAATGAGCAGTTCTTC.

On this clone itself: Other DNA sequences within the sample encode an identical CDR3. The chain joins TRBV30 to TRBJ1-5, with D possibly matching TRBD1 (6 bases). Germline V gene lookup returns CDR1 GTSNPN and CDR2 SVGIG (reference sequence). The CDR3 has 13 amino acids. Trimming cost V 1 base and J 2 bases, with 6 bases left between them. The CDR3 is CAWSGTGNQPQHF. The CDR3, as DNA: TGTGCCTGGAGTGGGACAGGCAATCAGCCCCAGCATTTT.

The V and J genes are TRBV15 and TRBJ2-5; 7 nucleotides agree with TRBD1. The CDR3 is 17 amino acids. The ends lost 2 bases at V and 1 base at J; junction bases unmatched: 10. Germline V gene sequence: CDR1 LNHNV, CDR2 YYDKDF (reference sequence). CDR3 DNA: TGTGCCACCAGCAGAAGGGGGCGGCAGGGCCTCCAAGAGACCCAGTACTTC. Translated, it gives CATSRRGRQGLQETQYF. Variable domain in full (rest from reference TRBV15 and TRBJ2-5): DAMVIQNPRYQVTQFGKPVTLSCSQTLNHNVMYWYQQKSSQAPKLLFHYYDKDFNNEADTPDNFQSRRPNTSFCFLDIRSPGLGDTAMYLCATSRRGRQGLQETQYFGPGTRLLVL.

This clone has only a few counts. The V call is TRBV27, the J call TRBJ2-7, with 9 bases that match TRBD1. Trimming at V came to 8 bases and at J to 3 bases, leaving 8 bases not matched to a gene. Germline assignment: CDR1 MNHEY and CDR2 SMNVEV (reference sequence). There are 14 residues in the CDR3. The CDR3 region has the DNA TGTGCCAGCCGCCGGGGACAGGGAAACTACGAGCAGTACTTC. Encoded protein: CASRRGQGNYEQYF.

The genes are TRBV7-3 and TRBJ2-7; TRBD2 matches 12 bases. Trimming cost V 5 bases and J 5 bases; bases outside gene matches: 10. The CDR3 is 16 amino acids. Per germline, CDR1 SGHTA and CDR2 FQGTGA. The CDR3 sequence: CASSRTSGVPLDEQYF. The CDR3 DNA follows: TGTGCCAGCAGCCGGACTAGCGGGGTCCCTTTGGACGAGCAGTACTTC. The full variable domain, its missing parts supplied by reference TRBV7-3 and TRBJ2-7, is GAGVSQTPSNKVTEKGKYVELRCDPISGHTALYWYRQSLGQGPEFLIYFQGTGAADDSGLPNDRFFAVRPEGSVSTLKIQRTERGDSAVYLCASSRTSGVPLDEQYFGPGTRLTVT.

This clone was recorded a few times. The chain carries TRBV5-1 and TRBJ2-5; perhaps TRBD1 as D (6 bases). The CDR3 contains 14 residues. CDR1 is SGHRS, CDR2 YFSETQ, per germline. Between the trimmed V and J ends, which lost 0 bases and 5 bases, there was a span of 11 bases. The CDR3 region is CASSLVQGGETQYF. The CDR3 nucleotides read TGCGCCAGCAGCTTGGTACAGGGTGGGGAGACCCAGTACTTC.

CDR3 coding DNA: TGCAGCGTGAAAGGGGTCCTAGCCAAAAACATTCAGTACTTC. It codes for CSVKGVLAKNIQYF. This chain connects TRBV29-1 to TRBJ2-4; TRBD1 might be the D (5 bases). V lost 6 bases to trimming and J lost 0 bases, with 12 bases between them. The germline CDR1 and CDR2 sequences are SQVTM and ANQGSEA. The CDR3 contains 14 residues.

The chain combines TRBV6-5 with TRBJ1-2; D is unresolved. CDR3 size: 12 residues. The germline V gene encodes CDR1 MNHEY and CDR2 SVGAGI. V was trimmed by 4 bases and J by 10 bases, leaving 13 bases between them. CDR3 region: CASSSVAGIYTF. CDR3 coding DNA: TGTGCCAGCAGTTCGGTGGCCGGTATCTACACCTTC.

The chain combines TRBV15 with TRBJ2-3, with 7 positions matching TRBD2. The CDR3 covers 16 residues. V lost 0 bases and J lost 2; bases outside the gene matches: 5. CDR1 is LNHNV, CDR2 YYDKDF, per germline (reference sequence). The CDR3 nucleotides are TGTGCCACCAGCAGAGATCCGGGACTAATCACAGATACGCAGTATTTT. It is translated as CATSRDPGLITDTQYF.

This clone has a handful of counts. The gene calls are TRBV7-2 and TRBJ2-3, with TRBD2 as a possible D gene (6 bases). The V and J ends lost 6 bases and 4 bases respectively, with 14 bases between them. Germline CDR1 and CDR2: SGHTA and FQGNSA. The CDR3 sequence is 14 residues long. CDR3 loop: CASSLSGLPDTQYF. CDR3 in DNA: TGTGCCAGCAGTCTCTCGGGACTCCCAGATACGCAGTATTTT.

This clone was seen only a few times. The chain is built from TRBV29-1 and TRBJ2-5, with TRBD1 matching over 7 bases. V dropped 6 bases and J dropped 1; count of bases not matched to a gene: 8. Germline CDR1 reads SQVTM; CDR2 reads ANQGSEA. The CDR3 length is 14 residues. CDR3 residues: CSVARGQVQETQYF. The CDR3 DNA is TGCAGCGTCGCACGAGGACAGGTCCAAGAGACCCAGTACTTC.

A single count supports this clone. The chain employs TRBV29-1 and TRBJ2-5; no clear D gene. The CDR3 loop spans 12 amino acids. V dropped 6 bases and J dropped 5 bases, with 13 bases sitting between them. Germline V gene lookup returns CDR1 SQVTM and CDR2 ANQGSEA. The CDR3 region has the DNA TGCAGCGTCAGAGAGAGCTCGGAGACCCAGTACTTC. Protein sequence: CSVRESSETQYF.

The V and J genes are TRBV4-3 and TRBJ1-6; no firm D call. V was shortened by 3 bases and J by 9 bases, with 6 bases between the two germline ends. Germline V CDR1 and CDR2: LGHNA, YSLEER. The CDR3 sequence is 12 residues long. The CDR3 DNA follows: TGCGCCAGCAGCCAGGACGGTTCACCCCTCCACTTT. Its translation: CASSQDGSPLHF.

This clone has more than one count but fewer than ten. This rearrangement joins TRBV9 to TRBJ2-2; no definite D call. CDR1 and CDR2 (germline): SGDLS, YYNGEE. V dropped 4 bases and J dropped 7 bases, with 14 bases sitting between them. This CDR3 has 14 residues. For the CDR3, the DNA is TGTGCCAGCAGCCCAGAGGATCGCGGCGGGGAGCTGTTTTTT. The encoded protein is CASSPEDRGGELFF.

In DNA, the CDR3 is TGCAGCGTTGAAACAGACAGCTACAATGAGCAGTTCTTC. It encodes CSVETDSYNEQFF. The rearrangement joins TRBV29-1 to TRBJ2-1, with D possibly being TRBD1 (5 bases). V lost 2 bases and J lost 3, with 8 bases in between. Germline loops: CDR1 SQVTM, CDR2 ANQGSEA. The CDR3 is made up of 13 amino acids.

The genes are TRBV19 and TRBJ1-1; D is perhaps TRBD1 (6 bases). The V end was cut by 6 bases, the J end by 0 bases, with 8 bases between. The V gene's germline CDR1 is LNHDA and CDR2 SQIVND (reference sequence). The CDR3 has 13 amino acids. CDR3 bases: TGTGCCAGTAGAGGACAGTTGAACACTGAAGCTTTCTTT. It is translated as CASRGQLNTEAFF.

This rearrangement joins TRBV29-1 to TRBJ2-5, with TRBD1 matching 8 bases. This CDR3 has 14 amino acids. Germline V CDR1 and CDR2: SQVTM, ANQGSEA. With 4 bases clipped from V and 4 bases from J, the junction kept 8 bases outside the gene matches. The CDR3 region has the DNA TGCAGCGTTGTCCCCGGACAGGGAGGAGAGACCCAGTACTTC. As protein: CSVVPGQGGETQYF.

V usage is TRBV11-2 and J usage is TRBJ2-1; TRBD2 might be the D (6 bases). CDR3 size: 15 residues. V was cut by 5 bases and J by 3 bases, with 14 bases left in between. From germline, CDR1 is SGHAT and CDR2 FQNNGV. In DNA form, the CDR3 reads TGTGCCAGCAGCCCGCGGGGACTGGTCTACAATGAGCAGTTCTTC. Its protein product is CASSPRGLVYNEQFF.

V gene TRBV30 combines with J gene TRBJ2-7, with 8 bases fitting TRBD1. Germline V gives CDR1 GTSNPN, CDR2 SVGIG (reference sequence). V trimming: 4 bases; J trimming: 5 bases; junction bases outside the gene matches: 13. The CDR3 extends over 15 amino acids. The CDR3 DNA reads as TGTGCCTGGAATAACCCCGGACAGGGAAAGGACGAGCAGTACTTC. Translating gives CAWNNPGQGKDEQYF.

This clone was seen once. V is TRBV18 and J is TRBJ1-3; no clear D. The CDR3 covers 15 residues. Germline lookup yields CDR1 KGHSH and CDR2 LQKENI. The V and J ends lost 3 bases and 0 bases respectively, with 9 bases between them. The DNA of the CDR3 is TGTGCCAGCTCACCTACCGCTGCCTCTGGAAACACCATATATTTT. Translation: CASSPTAASGNTIYF.

The chain links TRBV5-1 to TRBJ2-7, with D tentatively TRBD1 or TRBD2 (5 bases each). The CDR3 loop spans 13 amino acids. With 1 base removed from V and 5 bases from J, the gap between germline ends came to 10 bases. The V gene's germline CDR1 is SGHRS and CDR2 YFSETQ. CDR3 DNA sequence: TGCGCCAGCAGCTTGATCGAGGGGCACGAGCAGTACTTC. Amino acids: CASSLIEGHEQYF. Combining the CDR3 with reference TRBV5-1 and TRBJ2-7 gives the whole variable domain KAGVTQTPRYLIKTRGQQVTLSCSPISGHRSVSWYQQTPGQGLQFLFEYFSETQRNKGNFPGRFSGRQFSNSRSEMNVSTLELGDSALYLCASSLIEGHEQYFGPGTRLTVT.

The rearrangement uses TRBV30 and TRBJ1-5; the D gene is possibly TRBD1 (5 bases). The V and J ends lost 2 bases and 7 bases respectively, with 12 bases between them. Germline V gives CDR1 GTSNPN, CDR2 SVGIG (reference sequence). The CDR3 runs to 13 residues. CDR3 coding DNA: TGTGCCTGGAGTTTTACGACAGACCAGCCCCAGCATTTT. This encodes CAWSFTTDQPQHF.

The chain recombines TRBV25-1 with TRBJ1-4; D is ambiguous. With 6 bases removed from V and 4 bases from J, the gap between germline ends came to 12 bases. The V gene's germline CDR1 is MGHDK and CDR2 SYGVNS. The CDR3 covers 14 residues. The DNA for the CDR3 is TGTGCCAGCAGGGACCATGGTATTAATGAAAAACTGTTTTTT. Translating it yields CASRDHGINEKLFF.